These T cell receptor beta chains were read from a single sample in a study of Graves' ophthalmopathy and Graves' hyperthyroidism. TCRdb recomputed calls from the multiplex PCR reads with MiXCR, one row per CDR3 protein. The table shows about 180,000 distinct CDR3 sequences, with less than 45% occurring only once. Material: peripheral blood. These receptors were taken from a woman aged 40 to 49 with Graves' ophthalmopathy. The CDR3 runs from the conserved cysteine through the conserved F or W. D genes are given only for firm matches. Clone size is given for some rows only: seen once, a few or many times, or a class if the clone is expanded.

DNA	CDR3	size	length	D	V	J
TGTGCCATCAGTGAAGGGGGGGCGGAAGAGACCCAGTACTTC	CAISEGGAEETQYF	many	14	.	TRBV10-3	TRBJ2-5
TGCAGCGTTCTAGGGGGGACGGAACCTTCACCCCTCCACTTT	CSVLGGTEPSPLHF	many	14	.	TRBV29-1	TRBJ1-6
TGTGCCAGCAGTCCCTCCGGACAGCCCTACGAGCAGTACTTC	CASSPSGQPYEQYF	few	14	.	TRBV28	TRBJ2-7
TGTGCCAGCAGCCCCTACTCTGACTACGAGCAGTACTTC	CASSPYSDYEQYF	many	13	.	TRBV7-2	TRBJ2-7
TGCAGCGTGCGCGACGGGACGGGCAATCAGCCCCAGCATTTT	CSVRDGTGNQPQHF	.	14	.	TRBV29-1	TRBJ1-5
TGTGCCAGCAGCGTATCTGGGACTAGCGGGCGAAGCTCCTACGAGCAGTACTTC	CASSVSGTSGRSSYEQYF	.	18	TRBD2	TRBV9	TRBJ2-7
TGTGCCAGCAGGGGTAGCGGGAGTAGGTACGAGCAGTACTTC	CASRGSGSRYEQYF	.	14	TRBD2	TRBV28	TRBJ2-7
TGTGCCAGCAGTTTCACGGGACAGGGGAGTGATGGCAATCAGCCCCAGCATTTT	CASSFTGQGSDGNQPQHF	few	18	TRBD1	TRBV6-2/TRBV6-3	TRBJ1-5
TGTGCCAGCAGTACCGCGACAGTGAGGGATACGCAGTATTTT	CASSTATVRDTQYF	many	14	.	TRBV6-1	TRBJ2-3
TGTGCCAGCAAACCGGGACATAGCAATCAGCCCCAGCATTTT	CASKPGHSNQPQHF	.	14	.	TRBV28	TRBJ1-5
TGTGCCAGCAGGCCGTGGGGAGGGGGGGACACTGAAGCTTTCTTT	CASRPWGGGDTEAFF	many	15	.	TRBV28	TRBJ1-1
TGTGCCAGCAGTTCCCAAGGACTAGCGGGAGACGAGCAGTACTTC	CASSSQGLAGDEQYF	.	15	TRBD2	TRBV6-5	TRBJ2-7
TGTGCCAGCAGCTTAGCGCCGACGACGGTCGGCAATCAGCCCCAGCATTTT	CASSLAPTTVGNQPQHF	.	17	.	TRBV7-8	TRBJ1-5
TGTGCCAGCAGTGCTTACGAGGGGACCGACTCCTACGAGCAGTACTTC	CASSAYEGTDSYEQYF	.	16	.	TRBV28	TRBJ2-7
TGTGCCAGCAGCCCAACCGGACTAGCGGCCTACGAGCAGTACTTC	CASSPTGLAAYEQYF	many	15	TRBD2	TRBV7-9	TRBJ2-7
TGTGCCAGCAGGCCGGGACGCGGGGGCACCGGGGAGCTGTTTTTT	CASRPGRGGTGELFF	many	15	TRBD2	TRBV12-3/TRBV12-4	TRBJ2-2